This TCR beta chain was recorded in a study of vaccination effects on CD4 cells after COVID-19. To note about this clone: What it binds is not known.

Sequenced by immunoSEQ multiplex PCR; TCRdb stores in-frame clones only, minus some. This table holds about 38,000 clones, under 70% found once. Sequencing was preceded by expansion of antigen-specific CD4+ T cells with viral peptide pools in the ViraFEST assay. Following a roughly eleven-day culture, CD4+ T cells were purified. Nucleocapsid antibodies were negative in the vaccine recipients, who had never had SARS-CoV-2 infection. The CDR3 has 14 residues. CDR1 is LGHDT, CDR2 YNNKEL, per germline (reference sequence). V was cut by 4 bases and J by 0 bases, with 7 bases left in between. The sequencing used CD4+ T cells from PBMCs cultured with SARS-CoV-2 spike peptides, collected before COVID-19 vaccination. This receptor was obtained from a human donor who received a COVID-19 vaccine. The gene calls are TRBV3-1 (or the pseudogene TRBV3-2) and TRBJ2-4; unclear D gene. The CDR3 loop reads CASSPDLAKNIQYF. The DNA of the CDR3 is TGTGCCAGCAGCCCCGATCTAGCCAAAAACATTCAGTACTTC.